This passage covers 32 T cell receptor beta chains from one sample sequenced in a study of cytomegalovirus exposure and HLA in healthy donors. Researchers ran the PCR with 60 Vbeta and 13 Jbeta primers. Method: immunoSEQ multiplex PCR; TCRdb's copy keeps in-frame clones and lacks some. The sample shows a few hundred thousand clones, 70% to 90% of them seen only once. The specimen was PBMCs. These receptors all stem from a woman in her sixties or seventies in good health and CMV-seropositive.

The gene calls are TRBV18 and TRBJ2-7, with 9 nucleotides matching TRBD1. This CDR3 contains 18 residues. Germline V gene lookup returns CDR1 KGHSH and CDR2 LQKENI. V was clipped by 3 bases and J by 6 bases; unmatched bases: 18. The CDR3, as DNA: TGTGCCAGCTCACCTCGGGGGGCCACCGGGACAGGGAACGCCGAGCAGTACTTC. The encoded protein is CASSPRGATGTGNAEQYF.

The chain recombines TRBV7-9 with TRBJ2-7; TRBD2 aligns across 9 bases. CDR1 is SEHNR and CDR2 is FQNEAQ in the germline V gene (reference sequence). V lost 0 bases to trimming and J lost 3 bases; unmatched junction nucleotides: 6. This CDR3 is 16 amino acids long. The CDR3 here is CASSLAEASGNYEQYF. The DNA for the CDR3 is TGTGCCAGCAGCTTAGCGGAGGCTAGCGGGAACTACGAGCAGTACTTC.

V gene TRBV7-2 combines with J gene TRBJ2-2; 9 bases are shared with TRBD2. Germline trimming cut 2 bases from V and 4 bases from J; bases unmatched to any gene: 5. The CDR3 has 16 residues. Germline V gene lookup returns CDR1 SGHTA and CDR2 FQGNSA. CDR3 sequence (DNA): TGTGCCAGCAGCTTACTTAGCGGGAGAAGCACCGGGGAGCTGTTTTTT. Translating gives CASSLLSGRSTGELFF.

This chain joins TRBV6-5 and TRBJ1-1; D unclear. Between the trimmed V and J ends, which lost 7 bases and 0 bases, there was a span of 9 bases. Germline V gives CDR1 MNHEY, CDR2 SVGAGI. The CDR3 has 13 residues. The CDR3 is CASTRNMNTEAFF. CDR3 DNA: TGTGCCAGCACTCGAAACATGAACACTGAAGCTTTCTTT.

The chain carries TRBV5-4 and TRBJ2-1; D not certain. V shed 4 bases and J shed 0 bases, with 11 bases lying between them. Germline V gene data show CDR1 as SGHNT and CDR2 as YYREEE (reference sequence). This CDR3 has 15 amino acids. CDR3 residues: CASSGRLSSYNEQFF. The CDR3 nucleotides read TGTGCCAGCAGCGGCAGACTGAGCTCCTACAATGAGCAGTTCTTC.

J is TRBJ2-1 and V is TRBV5-1; 7 bases match TRBD2. V shed 4 bases, J shed 5 bases, and the junction held 9 bases outside the gene matches. The CDR3 is 15 residues long. The germline CDR1 and CDR2 sequences are SGHRS and YFSETQ. CDR3 protein: CASSHGLDAHNEQFF. The CDR3 nucleotides read TGCGCCAGCAGCCATGGACTAGATGCACACAATGAGCAGTTCTTC.

This chain connects TRBV7-8 to TRBJ2-5, with TRBD1 matching over 8 bases. Germline V gives CDR1 SGHVS, CDR2 FQNEAQ. The CDR3 consists of 13 residues. V lost 6 bases to trimming and J lost 1 base; unmatched junction nucleotides: 1. CDR3 bases: TGTGCCAGCAGAGACAGGGGCCAAGAGACCCAGTACTTC. It encodes CASRDRGQETQYF. Combining the CDR3 with reference TRBV7-8 and TRBJ2-5 gives the whole variable domain GAGVSQSPRYKVAKRGQDVALRCDPISGHVSLFWYQQALGQGPEFLTYFQNEAQLDKSGLPSDRFFAERPEGSVSTLKIQRTQQEDSAVYLCASRDRGQETQYFGPGTRLLVL.

The chain couples TRBV30 to TRBJ2-2; tentative D call: TRBD1 (6 bases). The V end was cut by 1 base, the J end by 8 bases, with 11 bases between. CDR3 length: 13 residues. Germline assignment: CDR1 GTSNPN and CDR2 SVGIG (reference sequence). DNA for the CDR3: TGTGCCTGGAGTGCGAACAGGGCTGGGGAGCTGTTTTTT. Translating it yields CAWSANRAGELFF.

CDR3 amino acids: CASSMLGRVGVSYNEQFF. In DNA form, the CDR3 reads TGTGCCAGTAGTATGTTGGGCAGGGTAGGGGTCTCCTACAATGAGCAGTTCTTC. The J gene is TRBJ2-1, the V gene TRBV19, with D possibly matching TRBD1 (5 bases). Germline V gene lookup returns CDR1 LNHDA and CDR2 SQIVND (reference sequence). Trimming pared 3 bases from V and 0 bases from J, leaving 18 bases between. The CDR3 length is 18 residues. The whole variable domain, remainder taken from reference TRBV19 and TRBJ2-1, is DGGITQSPKYLFRKEGQNVTLSCEQNLNHDAMYWYRQDPGQGLRLIYYSQIVNDFQKGDIAEGYSVSREKKESFPLTVTSAQKNPTAFYLCASSMLGRVGVSYNEQFFGPGTRLTVL.

V usage is TRBV6-4 and J usage is TRBJ2-2; TRBD2 aligns across 7 bases. Unmatched junction bases numbered 11, after V lost 6 bases and J lost 4 bases. Germline V CDR1 and CDR2: MRHNA, SNTAGT. The CDR3 totals 16 residues. The CDR3 loop reads CASSQAGLVGTGELFF. The CDR3 nucleotides read TGTGCCAGCAGCCAAGCGGGGTTGGTGGGCACCGGGGAGCTGTTTTTT.

This clone turned up a few times. V gene TRBV7-3 combines with J gene TRBJ2-2; TRBD2 matches 11 bases. This CDR3 contains 19 residues. From germline, CDR1 is SGHTA and CDR2 FQGTGA. V gave up 2 bases and J gave up 0 bases; unmatched junction bases: 8. The CDR3 loop reads CASSLPGLAGGANTGELFF. DNA of the CDR3: TGTGCCAGCAGCTTACCAGGGCTAGCGGGGGGTGCGAACACCGGGGAGCTGTTTTTT.

This clone was detected a few times. V is TRBV5-1 and J is TRBJ1-1; no definite D call. Germline-derived CDR1 and CDR2 are SGHRS and YFSETQ. Trimming pared 4 bases from V and 6 bases from J, leaving 10 bases between. CDR3 length: 12 residues. The CDR3 reads CASSDWVSEAFF. In DNA form, the CDR3 reads TGCGCCAGCAGCGACTGGGTCTCTGAAGCTTTCTTT.

With respect to this clone: A read error may produce the germline difference seen at one junction end. V usage is TRBV7-9 and J usage is TRBJ2-7; 10 positions agree with TRBD2. CDR3 size: 17 residues. Per the germline V gene, CDR1 is SEHNR and CDR2 is FQNEAQ (reference sequence). The CDR3 protein is CSSSPGLAHGDPYEQYF. DNA for the CDR3: TGTTCCAGCAGCCCGGGACTAGCGCACGGAGATCCCTACGAGCAGTACTTC.

This clone was counted once. V usage is TRBV28 and J usage is TRBJ1-5; 9 bases line up with TRBD1. After removal of 3 bases from V and 1 base from J, the junction contained 4 bases not matched to a gene. Germline loops: CDR1 MDHEN, CDR2 SYDVKM. CDR3 length equals 16 residues. The CDR3 protein is CASSFRTGASNQPQHF. The CDR3 DNA reads TGTGCCAGCAGTTTCCGGACAGGGGCCAGCAATCAGCCCCAGCATTTT. The whole variable domain, filled in from reference TRBV28 and TRBJ1-5, reads DVKVTQSSRYLVKRTGEKVFLECVQDMDHENMFWYRQDPGLGLRLIYFSYDVKMKEKGDIPEGYSVSREKKERFSLILESASTNQTSMYLCASSFRTGASNQPQHFGDGTRLSIL.

The rearrangement uses TRBV5-1 and TRBJ2-2, with a tentative D call TRBD2 (5 bases). V was pared by 2 bases and J by 0 bases, with 8 bases between. The CDR3 sequence is 15 residues long. Germline CDR1 SGHRS, CDR2 YFSETQ. DNA for the CDR3: TGCGCCAGCAGCTTAAGCGGAACGAACACCGGGGAGCTGTTTTTT. Translating gives CASSLSGTNTGELFF.

The CDR3 loop reads CASGITSGRADTQYF. Written as DNA, the CDR3 is TGTGCTAGTGGTATCACTAGCGGGAGGGCAGATACGCAGTATTTT. The chain couples TRBV12-5 to TRBJ2-3; 13 bases agree with TRBD2. With V trimmed by 5 bases and J by 4 bases, 3 bases remained unmatched. In germline, CDR1 is LGHNT, CDR2 FRNRAP. The CDR3 runs to 15 residues.

This clone was found a few times. The CDR3 nucleotides read TGCGCCAGCAGCCACTTCCCGGAGCTAAAACGAGAGACCCAGTACTTC. Its translation: CASSHFPELKRETQYF. The chain joins TRBV4-1 to TRBJ2-5, with D unclear. Germline V CDR1 and CDR2: MGHRA, YSYEKL. The CDR3 loop spans 16 amino acids. V lost 3 bases and J 4 bases, leaving 18 bases between the germline ends.

The genes are TRBV6-5 and TRBJ2-7, with a tentative D call TRBD2 (5 bases). Trimming took off 4 bases at V and 5 bases at J, with 9 bases between the two ends. The CDR3 contains 12 residues. Germline values: CDR1 MNHEY, CDR2 SVGAGI. CDR3 residues: CASSSDSNEQYF. As DNA, the CDR3 is TGTGCCAGCAGTTCGGACTCAAACGAGCAGTACTTC.

The chain joins TRBV4-1 to TRBJ1-1; D uncertain. The CDR3 sequence is 18 residues long. Trimming stripped 3 bases from V and 0 bases from J, with 20 bases between. From germline, CDR1 is MGHRA and CDR2 YSYEKL. CDR3 in amino acids: CASSHSAHTVTMNTEAFF. In DNA, the CDR3 is TGCGCCAGCAGCCACTCAGCACATACAGTTACCATGAACACTGAAGCTTTCTTT.

This clone was found once. CDR3 sequence (DNA): TGTGCCAGCAGTTCGGACAGGGGGAGATCTGGAAACACCATATATTTT. This gives the protein CASSSDRGRSGNTIYF. This rearrangement joins TRBV6-5 to TRBJ1-3; 10 nucleotides align to TRBD1. V shed 4 bases, J shed 1 base, and the junction held 4 bases outside the gene matches. The CDR3 totals 16 residues. Germline V gives CDR1 MNHEY, CDR2 SVGAGI.

This clone was seen only once. This chain connects TRBV28 to TRBJ2-2; 12 bases are shared with TRBD1. The CDR3 has 17 residues. Germline CDR1 is MDHEN and CDR2 is SYDVKM. After removal of 6 bases from V and 6 bases from J, the junction contained 11 bases not matched to a gene. CDR3 amino acids: CASRTGTGGWGPGELFF. DNA for the CDR3: TGTGCCAGCAGGACCGGGACAGGGGGCTGGGGGCCCGGGGAGCTGTTTTTT.

The chain employs TRBV15 and TRBJ1-2; the D gene is possibly TRBD1 (5 bases). Germline V CDR1 and CDR2: LNHNV, YYDKDF (reference sequence). V gave up 5 bases and J gave up 2 bases, with 9 bases separating them. The CDR3 is 13 amino acids. The DNA for the CDR3 is TGTGCCACCAGCCCGGACACCAACTATGGCTACACCTTC. It yields the protein CATSPDTNYGYTF.

The chain employs TRBV6-5 and TRBJ1-1, with D uncertain. This CDR3 has 15 amino acids. The germline V gene has CDR1 MNHEY and CDR2 SVGAGI. V dropped 4 bases and J dropped 6 bases, with 18 bases sitting between them. CDR3 sequence reads: CASSSTGGGIAEAFF. The CDR3, as DNA: TGTGCCAGCAGTTCCACGGGTGGAGGAATAGCTGAAGCTTTCTTT.

This chain connects TRBV11-2 to TRBJ1-4, with D possibly being TRBD1 (5 bases). This CDR3 contains 17 residues. V was shortened by 0 bases and J by 8 bases, with 19 bases between the two germline ends. CDR1 SGHAT and CDR2 FQNNGV come from the germline V gene. The DNA for the CDR3 is TGTGCCAGCAGCTTAGACCCTTTACAGGTGGAGGGGGAAAAACTGTTTTTT. This encodes CASSLDPLQVEGEKLFF.

This clone showed up just a few times. DNA for the CDR3: TGCGCCAGCAGCCAAGACAGGGGAACCTACAATGAGCAGTTCTTC. Encoded protein: CASSQDRGTYNEQFF. The chain combines TRBV5-1 with TRBJ2-1; TRBD1 aligns across 8 bases. Per germline, CDR1 SGHRS and CDR2 YFSETQ. The V and J ends lost 4 bases and 2 bases, in that order; junction bases with no gene match: 5. The CDR3 has 15 residues.

The rearrangement joins TRBV7-9 to TRBJ1-1, with 10 positions matching TRBD1. Germline values: CDR1 SEHNR, CDR2 FQNEAQ (reference sequence). Trimming cost V 6 bases and J 5 bases; bases outside gene matches: 3. The CDR3 extends over 13 amino acids. Here the CDR3 reads CASRGQGKTEAFF. The CDR3 DNA is TGTGCCAGCAGGGGACAGGGGAAAACTGAAGCTTTCTTT.

The chain employs TRBV7-2 and TRBJ2-3; no definite D call. Per germline, CDR1 SGHTA and CDR2 FQGNSA. The CDR3 runs 14 residues. Trimming stripped 2 bases from V and 6 bases from J, with 12 bases between. CDR3: CASSLLRNEDTQYF. The CDR3 DNA sequence: TGTGCCAGCAGCTTATTGCGGAATGAGGATACGCAGTATTTT.

This clone was picked up one time. The chain is built from TRBV7-9 and TRBJ1-2; 8 bases agree with TRBD1. Germline V gives CDR1 SEHNR, CDR2 FQNEAQ (reference sequence). J gave up 4 bases and V 5 bases, and 3 bases lay outside the gene matches. The CDR3 has 13 amino acids. CDR3 nucleotide sequence: TGTGCCAGCAGCGCCGACAGGGGCTATGGCTACACCTTC. Translating it yields CASSADRGYGYTF.

The chain has TRBV10-3 and TRBJ2-5, with 11 positions matching TRBD2. V lost 4 bases and J lost 6; bases outside the gene matches: 4. The CDR3 has 14 residues. The germline V gene encodes CDR1 ENHRY and CDR2 SYGVKD. The chain's CDR3 is CAISGLAGLKTQYF. The CDR3 coding sequence is TGTGCCATCAGTGGACTAGCGGGATTAAAGACCCAGTACTTC.

A single count supports this clone. The V gene is TRBV9, the J gene TRBJ1-2; D is possibly TRBD1 (5 bases). V lost 0 bases, J lost 4 bases, and 13 bases lay in between. This CDR3 comprises 15 residues. Germline lookup yields CDR1 SGDLS and CDR2 YYNGEE. The DNA for the CDR3 is TGTGCCAGCAGCGTAGGGGGCGGATTACCCTATGGCTACACCTTC. It yields the protein CASSVGGGLPYGYTF.

In DNA, the CDR3 is TGTGCCAGTAGTCCAGGACAGGTGTCCGGGGAGCAGTTCTTC. Its translation: CASSPGQVSGEQFF. The V and J genes are TRBV19 and TRBJ2-1; 7 nucleotides match TRBD1. V shed 5 bases, J shed 10 bases, and the junction held 11 bases outside the gene matches. Germline V gene lookup returns CDR1 LNHDA and CDR2 SQIVND (reference sequence). The CDR3 totals 14 residues. The full variable domain, with the rest looked up from reference TRBV19 and TRBJ2-1, is DGGITQSPKYLFRKEGQNVTLSCEQNLNHDAMYWYRQDPGQGLRLIYYSQIVNDFQKGDIAEGYSVSREKKESFPLTVTSAQKNPTAFYLCASSPGQVSGEQFFGPGTRLTVL.

This clone was seen a handful of times. This sequence joins TRBV19 and TRBJ1-3; D unclear. This CDR3 region has 13 residues. Germline lookup yields CDR1 LNHDA and CDR2 SQIVND (reference sequence). V was trimmed by 4 bases and J by 5 bases, leaving 9 bases between them. The CDR3 here is CASSKASRNTIYF. In DNA form, the CDR3 reads TGTGCCAGTAGTAAAGCGTCGCGAAACACCATATATTTT.